This is a list of T cell receptor beta chains from one sample in a study of cytomegalovirus exposure and HLA in healthy donors. The data were produced by immunoSEQ multiplex PCR, yet TCRdb's version contains in-frame clones alone and is incomplete. This sample has under 250,000 clones, with roughly 78% found just once. The sample was PBMCs. The receptors derive from a boy aged 10-17 years in good health and CMV-seronegative. Each CDR3 is given with its conserved first and last residue. Fields, in order: J gene, V gene, CDR3 length, clone size, D gene, CDR3 protein, CDR3 DNA. A D gene is named only where the DNA matches it firmly. Rows may omit the clone size; those that give it use once, few, many or a size class.

TRBJ1-5	TRBV27	12	-	-	CASRQGSQPQHF	TGTGCCAGCAGGCAGGGTAGTCAGCCCCAGCATTTT
TRBJ1-2	TRBV11-3	13	-	TRBD1	CASSDGQGQGYTF	TGTGCCAGCAGCGATGGACAGGGTCAAGGCTACACCTTC
TRBJ1-2	TRBV11-3	15	-	TRBD1	CASSQGAGSTYGYTF	TGTGCCAGCAGCCAGGGGGCAGGGTCAACCTATGGCTACACCTTC
TRBJ1-6	TRBV14	15	-	TRBD1	CASSRGQGASSPLHF	TGTGCCAGCAGCCGCGGACAGGGGGCAAGTTCACCCCTCCACTTT
TRBJ2-1	TRBV18	14	-	TRBD2	CASSPSLAGGEQFF	TGTGCCAGCTCACCCTCCCTAGCGGGAGGTGAGCAGTTCTTC
TRBJ2-3	TRBV19	13	-	TRBD2	CASSRGVTDTQYF	TGTGCCAGTAGCCGGGGGGTGACAGATACGCAGTATTTT
TRBJ1-2	TRBV30	14	-	TRBD1	CAWSTGTGDYGYTF	TGTGCCTGGAGCACCGGGACAGGGGACTATGGCTACACCTTC
TRBJ1-3	TRBV5-6	15	-	-	CASSFVAAFGNTIYF	TGTGCCAGCAGCTTTGTCGCGGCATTTGGAAACACCATATATTTT
TRBJ2-7	TRBV7-8	14	-	-	CASSLTPAGYEQYF	TGTGCCAGCAGCTTAACCCCTGCAGGCTACGAGCAGTACTTC
TRBJ2-7	TRBV18	14	-	TRBD1	CASSAGGAAYEQYF	TGTGCCAGCTCAGCAGGGGGTGCAGCCTACGAGCAGTACTTC
TRBJ2-7	TRBV6-1	15	-	TRBD2	CASRALAGWAYEQYF	TGTGCCAGCAGAGCACTAGCGGGATGGGCCTACGAGCAGTACTTC
TRBJ2-2	TRBV6-6	14	-	-	CASSYSRGVGELFF	TGTGCCAGCAGTTACTCAAGGGGTGTCGGGGAGCTGTTTTTT
TRBJ2-1	TRBV6-1	15	-	TRBD2	CASSEAGGDYNEQFF	TGTGCCAGCAGTGAAGCGGGGGGGGACTACAATGAGCAGTTCTTC
TRBJ1-4	TRBV2	16	once	-	CASSEEGPRVGEKLFF	TGTGCCAGCAGTGAAGAAGGCCCCCGGGTTGGTGAAAAACTGTTTTTT
TRBJ2-7	TRBV6-5	14	-	TRBD1	CASSWDRYSYEQYF	TGTGCCAGCAGTTGGGACAGGTACTCCTACGAGCAGTACTTC
TRBJ2-2	TRBV2	16	-	TRBD2	CASSESLAANTGELFF	TGTGCCAGCAGTGAATCCCTAGCGGCGAACACCGGGGAGCTGTTTTTT
TRBJ1-2	TRBV7-9	12	-	-	CASSLGGALGTF	TGTGCCAGCAGCTTAGGAGGGGCCTTAGGGACTTTC
TRBJ2-7	TRBV7-9	16	-	TRBD1	CASSLDGTGGLCEQYF	TGTGCCAGCAGCTTAGACGGGACAGGGGGCTTATGCGAGCAGTACTTC
TRBJ2-5	TRBV5-1	15	-	TRBD2	CASSLRGGARETQYF	TGCGCCAGCAGCTTGCGCGGGGGGGCCCGGGAGACCCAGTACTTC
TRBJ1-2	TRBV6-4	14	-	-	CASSAYRDTYGYTF	TGTGCCAGCAGTGCCTACCGGGACACTTATGGCTACACCTTC
TRBJ1-6	TRBV2	16	-	TRBD1	CASRSQGFSYNSPLHF	TGTGCCAGCAGGTCACAGGGGTTCTCCTATAATTCACCCCTCCACTTT
TRBJ2-1	TRBV7-8	17	-	-	CASSPTRTAWFYNEQFF	TGTGCCAGCAGCCCGACCCGGACAGCGTGGTTCTACAATGAGCAGTTCTTC
TRBJ1-2	TRBV7-9	13	-	-	CASSFQGGYGYTF	TGTGCCAGCAGCTTTCAGGGAGGCTATGGCTACACCTTC
TRBJ1-1	TRBV7-8	13	-	-	CASSLTGRTEAFF	TGTGCCAGCAGCTTAACAGGAAGGACTGAAGCTTTCTTT